This T cell receptor beta chain was obtained from a study of blood T cells in healthy people across ages. This clonotype was detected only once. The antigen is unknown. The length of the CDR3 is 14 residues. The germline V and J ends were trimmed by 4 bases and 4 bases, with 11 bases remaining between them. The germline gives CDR1 MNHNS, CDR2 SASEGT. Every sample gave at least 5 micrograms of total RNA when it was extracted. With a J-beta primer mix and a sample-barcoded 5' primer, a second PCR ran about 6 to 11 cycles. TCRdb reprocessed the 5' RACE reads with MiXCR, giving one entry per CDR3 protein. This table has around 900,000 distinct CDR3 sequences, roughly half appearing once. Notes on the study in general: Using unsorted PBMCs precluded a conclusive naive versus antigen-experienced comparison. Higher diversity, along with more naive CD4+ cells, distinguished long-lived donors from aged donors.

This TCR was recovered from a woman aged 55-70 years in good health. This chain links TRBV6-1 with TRBJ1-5; perhaps TRBD1 as D (5 bases). Sequencing used blood. CDR3 residues: CASSVRQLNQPQHF. The CDR3 DNA reads as TGTGCCAGCAGTGTAAGACAGCTGAATCAGCCCCAGCATTTT.